This TCR beta chain was documented in a study of blood T cell repertoires in COVID-19. Authors' data handling: Amplified reference gene primers provided the basis for estimating nucleated cell counts. Profiled with immunoSEQ multiplex PCR; TCRdb holds only in-frame clones, not every one. Clone size and V and J calls were adopted from that table, with D and trimming inferred from the DNA. The sample contains 310,000 or so clones, 75% to 95% of which appear only once. The study recruited people aged about 18 to 89 years across about 25 US areas. Cohort placement rested on clinical history that participants reported themselves. The CDR3 is 17 amino acids. Germline V CDR1 and CDR2: SGHNT, YYREEE (reference sequence). V dropped 0 bases and J dropped 1; count of bases not matched to a gene: 8.

The chain joins TRBV5-4 to TRBJ1-1; 8 bases match TRBD1. Sequencing was done on a sample of PBMCs or T cells enriched from blood (not recorded which). This TCR derives from a woman in her twenties or thirties who had recovered from COVID-19. This chain's CDR3 is CASSLVSRQGKNTEAFF. The CDR3 DNA follows: TGTGCCAGCAGCTTGGTGTCTCGACAGGGGAAGAACACTGAAGCTTTCTTT. Full variable domain (rest looked up from reference TRBV5-4 and TRBJ1-1): ETGVTQSPTHLIKTRGQQVTLRCSSQSGHNTVSWYQQALGQGPQFIFQYYREEENGRGNFPPRFSGLQFPNYSSELNVNALELDDSALYLCASSLVSRQGKNTEAFFGQGTRLTVV.